This TCR beta chain was sequenced during a study of PD-1 and CTLA-4 blockade in melanoma. Sequencing used immunoSEQ multiplex PCR; TCRdb keeps in-frame clones, though not all of them. The sample yields about 16,000 clones, 70% seen once. Trimming pared 2 bases from V and 0 bases from J, leaving 11 bases between. Germline values: CDR1 KGHSH, CDR2 LQKENI. This CDR3 is 16 amino acids long. The receptor was isolated from a human donor with melanoma. The sequenced sample was CD8+ T cells from peripheral blood, obtained from a patient given anti-PD-1 treatment. This rearrangement joins TRBV18 to TRBJ1-3, with D unclear. The CDR3 is CASSPARPSSGNTIYF. Here the CDR3 DNA reads TGTGCCAGCTCACCAGCCCGCCCGAGCTCTGGAAACACCATATATTTT.